Shown below are 20 T cell receptor beta chains from a single sample sequenced in a study of cytomegalovirus exposure and HLA in healthy donors. Primers for the PCR totalled 60 Vbeta and 13 Jbeta. Measured with immunoSEQ multiplex PCR; TCRdb has only the in-frame clones, and not every one. The table lists approximately 120,000 clones, about 73% of them singletons. The sequenced sample consisted of PBMCs. These receptors came from a woman between 50 and 59 years old in good health and CMV-seropositive.

The chain has TRBV4-1 and TRBJ2-7, with 8 bases that match TRBD1. CDR1 is MGHRA and CDR2 is YSYEKL in the germline V gene. With 2 bases clipped from V and 2 bases from J, the junction kept 8 bases outside the gene matches. The CDR3 consists of 16 residues. For the CDR3, the DNA is TGCGCCAGCAGCCAACCAACAGGGGGTAGAACCTACGAGCAGTACTTC. This sequence encodes CASSQPTGGRTYEQYF.

This sequence joins TRBV6-1 and TRBJ1-2, with D unresolved. V dropped 2 bases and J dropped 2 bases, with 12 bases sitting between them. CDR1 and CDR2 (germline): MNHNS, SASEGT. The CDR3 covers 15 residues. The CDR3 nucleotides read TGTGCCAGCAGTGAACCGAGGAGCAGCAACTATGGCTACACCTTC. Encoded protein: CASSEPRSSNYGYTF.

This chain links TRBV7-2 with TRBJ2-2; 8 bases map to TRBD2. The CDR3 has 17 amino acids. The junction had 17 bases not matched to a gene; V was cut back by 7 bases and J by 7 bases. Germline V gene sequence: CDR1 SGHTA, CDR2 FQGNSA. CDR3 DNA: TGTGCCAGCATGTTAGTTTCGGGGGGGGTACGAGTCGGGGAGCTGTTTTTT. It codes for CASMLVSGGVRVGELFF.

This clone appeared a few times. This chain uses TRBV6-6 with TRBJ2-3; the D is unclear. Trimming cost V 2 bases and J 0 bases, with 3 bases left between them. In germline, CDR1 is MNHNY, CDR2 SVGAGI (reference sequence). This CDR3 comprises 13 residues. The CDR3 DNA is TGTGCCAGCAGTTACACTAGCACAGATACGCAGTATTTT. Translated: CASSYTSTDTQYF.

V and J are TRBV7-9 and TRBJ2-1; a weak D match, TRBD1 (5 bases). V lost 2 bases and J lost 0, with 11 bases in between. The CDR3 consists of 16 residues. Germline loops: CDR1 SEHNR, CDR2 FQNEAQ (reference sequence). CDR3 bases: TGTGCCAGCAGCTTATGGGGCACGAGCTCCTACAATGAGCAGTTCTTC. Translating gives CASSLWGTSSYNEQFF.

J is TRBJ2-1 and V is TRBV5-1, with 9 nucleotides matching TRBD2. CDR1 and CDR2 from the germline V gene are SGHRS and YFSETQ. With 0 bases clipped from V and 4 bases from J, the junction kept 2 bases outside the gene matches. The CDR3 has 15 amino acids. CDR3 region: CASSLESGGYNEQFF. The CDR3, as DNA: TGCGCCAGCAGCTTGGAGAGCGGGGGGTACAATGAGCAGTTCTTC.

This clone was seen more than once but under ten times. The rearrangement uses TRBV5-1 and TRBJ2-3, with 9 bases aligning to TRBD1. Germline-derived CDR1 and CDR2 are SGHRS and YFSETQ. The V and J ends lost 4 bases and 7 bases, in that order; junction bases with no gene match: 4. The CDR3 length is 13 residues. CDR3 region: CASSIGTGNTQYF. CDR3 DNA: TGCGCCAGCAGCATCGGGACAGGGAATACGCAGTATTTT.

The J gene is TRBJ2-5, the V gene TRBV5-1, with 9 nucleotides matching TRBD2. Germline CDR1 SGHRS, CDR2 YFSETQ. CDR3 length: 13 amino acids. V dropped 7 bases and J dropped 5; count of bases not matched to a gene: 6. CDR3 protein: CASRLAAGETQYF. In DNA, the CDR3 is TGCGCCAGCCGACTAGCGGCTGGTGAGACCCAGTACTTC.

CDR3 bases: TGTGCCATCAGCAATACAGGGAACGGCGGGGAGCTGTTTTTT. The encoded protein is CAISNTGNGGELFF. The chain uses TRBV10-3 and TRBJ2-2; D may be TRBD1 (6 bases). CDR3 size: 14 residues. V was cut by 6 bases and J by 7 bases, with 15 bases left in between. Germline lookup yields CDR1 ENHRY and CDR2 SYGVKD.

This chain joins TRBV18 and TRBJ1-2; TRBD1 matches 9 bases. The length of the CDR3 is 15 residues. Germline CDR1 KGHSH, CDR2 LQKENI. The V gene end was trimmed by 3 bases and the J gene end by 1 base; junction bases not matched to a gene: 3. This chain's CDR3 is CASSPPGQGNYGYTF. In DNA form, the CDR3 reads TGTGCCAGCTCACCCCCGGGACAGGGTAACTATGGCTACACCTTC.

The chain has TRBV9 and TRBJ2-3; 13 nucleotides agree with TRBD2. V shed 3 bases and J 3 bases; nucleotides not matched to a gene: 7. Germline-derived CDR1 and CDR2 are SGDLS and YYNGEE. The length of the CDR3 is 17 residues. Here the CDR3 DNA reads TGTGCCAGCAGCGCCCAAACTAGCGGGGGGGCGACAGATACGCAGTATTTT. This encodes CASSAQTSGGATDTQYF.

The CDR3 loop reads CAIRPGLESNQPQHF. The CDR3 nucleotides read TGTGCCATCAGACCGGGACTTGAGAGCAATCAGCCCCAGCATTTT. This chain uses TRBV10-3 with TRBJ1-5, with D possibly TRBD1 on 5 matching bases. V lost 6 bases and J 1 base, leaving 13 bases between the germline ends. Germline V CDR1 and CDR2: ENHRY, SYGVKD. The length of the CDR3 is 15 residues.

The count of this clone is one. The chain couples TRBV4-2 to TRBJ1-5; D is uncertain. The CDR3 loop spans 17 amino acids. CDR1 LGHNA and CDR2 YNFKEQ come from the germline V gene. Trimming left V 4 bases short and J 0 bases short, with 16 bases between. Here the CDR3 DNA reads TGTGCCAGCAGCCTACAGCCCTCCGGGAATAGCAATCAGCCCCAGCATTTT. Translated, it gives CASSLQPSGNSNQPQHF.

This rearrangement joins TRBV7-8 to TRBJ2-3, with D tentatively TRBD2 (6 bases). CDR1 is SGHVS, CDR2 FQNEAQ, per germline. The V and J ends lost 6 bases and 5 bases respectively, with 12 bases between them. This CDR3 spans 13 amino acids. The DNA of the CDR3 is TGTGCCAGCAGGAGACTAGTTATAGATACGCAGTATTTT. It translates to CASRRLVIDTQYF.

The rearrangement uses TRBV7-2 and TRBJ1-3, with D tentatively TRBD1 (6 bases). Germline V gene lookup returns CDR1 SGHTA and CDR2 FQGNSA. Trimming stripped 6 bases from V and 7 bases from J, with 16 bases between. CDR3 length: 14 residues. The CDR3 sequence is CASSSQGLGNTIYF. The CDR3 nucleotides read TGTGCCAGCAGTTCCCAGGGGTTAGGGAACACCATATATTTT.

The J gene is TRBJ2-1, the V gene TRBV18, with D possibly matching TRBD1 (6 bases). The V end lost 0 bases, the J end lost 9 bases, and 9 bases lay between the germline ends. The CDR3 is made up of 13 amino acids. Germline CDR1 is KGHSH and CDR2 is LQKENI. This CDR3 is CASSPPGTIEQFF. In nucleotides, the CDR3 is TGTGCCAGCTCACCACCCGGGACAATTGAGCAGTTCTTC.

The rearrangement links TRBV27 to TRBJ1-6, with TRBD1 matching over 8 bases. V dropped 6 bases and J dropped 7; count of bases not matched to a gene: 5. The CDR3 is made up of 14 amino acids. The germline CDR1 and CDR2 sequences are MNHEY and SMNVEV (reference sequence). CDR3 region: CASSKQGGNSPLHF. The CDR3, as DNA: TGTGCCAGCAGCAAACAGGGGGGGAATTCACCCCTCCACTTT.

This clone occurred a few times. This chain links TRBV10-3 with TRBJ1-3; D gene ambiguous. V was cut by 4 bases and J by 4 bases, with 2 bases left in between. Germline V gives CDR1 ENHRY, CDR2 SYGVKD. The CDR3 totals 11 residues. CDR3 loop: CAISAGNTIYF. The CDR3 coding sequence is TGTGCCATCAGTGCGGGAAACACCATATATTTT.

The chain has TRBV7-9 and TRBJ1-5; possibly TRBD1 for D (5 bases). Per germline, CDR1 SEHNR and CDR2 FQNEAQ (reference sequence). CDR3 length equals 14 residues. Trimming cost V 5 bases and J 0 bases, with 8 bases left between them. The chain's CDR3 is CASSQGISNQPQHF. CDR3 sequence (DNA): TGTGCCAGCAGCCAGGGAATTAGCAATCAGCCCCAGCATTTT. The full variable domain, completed using reference TRBV7-9 and TRBJ1-5, is DTGVSQNPRHKITKRGQNVTFRCDPISEHNRLYWYRQTLGQGPEFLTYFQNEAQLEKSRLLSDRFSAERPKGSFSTLEIQRTEQGDSAMYLCASSQGISNQPQHFGDGTRLSIL.

This clone has just a few counts. The chain joins TRBV4-1 to TRBJ2-4, with a weak D call TRBD1 (5 bases). Trimming took off 4 bases at V and 2 bases at J, with 18 bases between the two ends. The CDR3 has 17 residues. Germline V gene data show CDR1 as MGHRA and CDR2 as YSYEKL. CDR3 region: CASSLDGADGTKNIQYF. CDR3 sequence (DNA): TGCGCCAGCAGCCTTGATGGGGCTGATGGGACCAAAAACATTCAGTACTTC.